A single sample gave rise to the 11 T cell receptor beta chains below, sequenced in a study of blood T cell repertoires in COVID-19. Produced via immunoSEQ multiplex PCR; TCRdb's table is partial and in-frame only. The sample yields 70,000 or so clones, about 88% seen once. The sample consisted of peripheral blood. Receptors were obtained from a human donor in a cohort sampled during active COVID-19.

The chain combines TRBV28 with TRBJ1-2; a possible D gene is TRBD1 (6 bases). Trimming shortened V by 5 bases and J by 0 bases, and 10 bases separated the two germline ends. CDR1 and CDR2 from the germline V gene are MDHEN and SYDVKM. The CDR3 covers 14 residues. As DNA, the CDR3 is TGTGCCAGCAGTACAGGGAATCCTAACTATGGCTACACCTTC. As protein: CASSTGNPNYGYTF.

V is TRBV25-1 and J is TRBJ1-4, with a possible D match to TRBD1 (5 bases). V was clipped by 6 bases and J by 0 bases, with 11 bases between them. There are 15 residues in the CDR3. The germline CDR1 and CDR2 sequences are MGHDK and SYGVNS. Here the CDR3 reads CASSHPGTTNEKLFF. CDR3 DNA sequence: TGTGCCAGCAGCCACCCAGGGACAACTAATGAAAAACTGTTTTTT.

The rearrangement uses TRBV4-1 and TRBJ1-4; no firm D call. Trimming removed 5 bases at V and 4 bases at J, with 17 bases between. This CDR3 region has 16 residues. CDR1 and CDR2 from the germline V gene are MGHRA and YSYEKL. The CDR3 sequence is CASSEYPGGGNEKLFF. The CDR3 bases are TGCGCCAGCAGCGAATACCCCGGTGGAGGTAATGAAAAACTGTTTTTT.

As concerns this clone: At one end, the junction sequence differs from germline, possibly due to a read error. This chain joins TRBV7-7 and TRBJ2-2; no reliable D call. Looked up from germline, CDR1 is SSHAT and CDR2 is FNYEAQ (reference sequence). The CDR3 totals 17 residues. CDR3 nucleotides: TGTGCTAGCAGCCCGGTTGAACGTACCGCGAACACCGGGGAGCTGTTTTTT. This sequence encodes CASSPVERTANTGELFF.

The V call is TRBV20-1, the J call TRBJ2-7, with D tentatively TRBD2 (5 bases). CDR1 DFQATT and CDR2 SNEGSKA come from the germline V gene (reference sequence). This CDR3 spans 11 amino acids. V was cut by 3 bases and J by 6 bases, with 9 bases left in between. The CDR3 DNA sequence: TGCAGTGCTAGGTGGGGAGTCGAGCAGTACTTC. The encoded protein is CSARWGVEQYF.

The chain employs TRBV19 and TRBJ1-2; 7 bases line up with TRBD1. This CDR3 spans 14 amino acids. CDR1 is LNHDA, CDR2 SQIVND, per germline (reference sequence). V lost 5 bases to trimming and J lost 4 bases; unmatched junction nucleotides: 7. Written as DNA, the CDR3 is TGTGCCAGTAGTGCACCGGGACAGACCTATGGCTACACCTTC. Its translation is CASSAPGQTYGYTF.

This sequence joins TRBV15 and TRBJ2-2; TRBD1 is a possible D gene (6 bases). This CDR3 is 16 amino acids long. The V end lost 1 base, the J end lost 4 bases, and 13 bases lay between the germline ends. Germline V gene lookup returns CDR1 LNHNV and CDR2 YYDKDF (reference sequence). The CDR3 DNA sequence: TGTGCCACCAGCAGAGTCCGGGACACCTCCACCGGGGAGCTGTTTTTT. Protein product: CATSRVRDTSTGELFF.

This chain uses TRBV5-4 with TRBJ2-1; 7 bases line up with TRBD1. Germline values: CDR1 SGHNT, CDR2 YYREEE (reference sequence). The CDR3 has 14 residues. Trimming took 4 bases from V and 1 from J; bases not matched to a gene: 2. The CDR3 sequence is CASSPGQSYNEQFF. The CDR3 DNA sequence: TGTGCCAGCAGCCCGGGACAGTCCTACAATGAGCAGTTCTTC.

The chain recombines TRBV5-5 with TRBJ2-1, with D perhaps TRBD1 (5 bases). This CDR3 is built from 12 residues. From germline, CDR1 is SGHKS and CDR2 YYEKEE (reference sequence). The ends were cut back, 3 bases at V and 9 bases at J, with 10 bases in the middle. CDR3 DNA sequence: TGTGCCAGCAGCTGGGGCTTAGGTGAGCAGTTCTTC. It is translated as CASSWGLGEQFF.

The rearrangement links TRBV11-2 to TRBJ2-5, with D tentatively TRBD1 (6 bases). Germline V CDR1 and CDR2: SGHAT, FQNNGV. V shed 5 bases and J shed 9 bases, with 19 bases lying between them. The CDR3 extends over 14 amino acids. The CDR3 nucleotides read TGTGCCAGCAGCCTAAACAGGGTAGGGGATCCCCAGTACTTC. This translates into CASSLNRVGDPQYF.

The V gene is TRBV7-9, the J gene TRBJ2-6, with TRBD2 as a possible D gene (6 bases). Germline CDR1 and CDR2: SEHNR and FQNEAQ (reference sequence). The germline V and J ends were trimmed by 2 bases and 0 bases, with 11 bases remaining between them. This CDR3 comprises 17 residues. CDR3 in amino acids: CASSLKGGNSGANVLTF. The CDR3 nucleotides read TGTGCCAGCAGCTTAAAGGGCGGGAACTCTGGGGCCAACGTCCTGACTTTC.